Shown below are 24 T cell receptor beta chains from a single sample sequenced in a study of CD4 T cells in relation to SARS-CoV-2 and coronaviruses. Before the COVID-19 pandemic, during about 2010-2019, CD4+ T cells were taken from unexposed donors. Isolation of CD4+ T cells took place after about 9 days in culture. Which antigens these TCRs recognize remains unknown. Data came from immunoSEQ multiplex PCR; TCRdb stores just in-frame clones and leaves some out. The sample has roughly 20,000 clones; almost 80% are singletons. The sequenced sample consisted of CD4+ T cells from PBMCs, cultured in vitro. The receptor source for this set is a human donor in good health.

The rearrangement uses TRBV7-2 and TRBJ1-3; no clear D. The CDR3 sequence is 12 residues long. Germline V gene sequence: CDR1 SGHTA, CDR2 FQGNSA. V lost 4 bases and J 4 bases, leaving 5 bases between the germline ends. The CDR3: CASSSGGNTIYF. The CDR3 coding sequence is TGTGCCAGCAGCTCAGGAGGAAACACCATATATTTT.

DNA of the CDR3: TGCGCCAGCAGCATGGGACAGGGGGCATACAATGAGCAGTTCTTC. Its protein product is CASSMGQGAYNEQFF. This chain connects TRBV5-1 to TRBJ2-1, with 12 bases aligning to TRBD1. Per the germline V gene, CDR1 is SGHRS and CDR2 is YFSETQ. There are 15 residues in the CDR3. J gave up 4 bases and V 4 bases, and 3 bases lay outside the gene matches.

The chain recombines TRBV7-9 with TRBJ2-5, with TRBD1 as a possible D gene (5 bases). This CDR3 is 16 amino acids long. CDR1 and CDR2 (germline): SEHNR, FQNEAQ (reference sequence). V dropped 2 bases and J dropped 7 bases, with 20 bases sitting between them. In DNA form, the CDR3 reads TGTGCCAGCAGCTTAAGACCGACAGACCCACCGGGGACCCAGTACTTC. Protein sequence: CASSLRPTDPPGTQYF.

The rearrangement uses TRBV5-8 and TRBJ1-2, with 10 bases lining up with TRBD1. The CDR3 is made up of 15 amino acids. Trimming took 3 bases from V and 8 from J; bases not matched to a gene: 10. Germline CDR1 reads SGHTS; CDR2 reads YDEGEE. CDR3 residues: CASSSGTGVPRGYTF. Written as DNA, the CDR3 is TGTGCCAGCAGCTCCGGGACAGGGGTACCGCGGGGCTACACCTTC.

The chain combines TRBV28 with TRBJ2-1; D not resolved. The V gene's germline CDR1 is MDHEN and CDR2 SYDVKM. There are 14 residues in the CDR3. The V and J ends lost 2 bases and 4 bases respectively, with 9 bases between them. The CDR3 nucleotides read TGTGCCAGCAGTTTAGAGAACAAATACAATGAGCAGTTCTTC. The encoded protein is CASSLENKYNEQFF.

The J gene is TRBJ2-7, the V gene TRBV11-2; D is uncertain. CDR3 length: 19 residues. Germline V gene data show CDR1 as SGHAT and CDR2 as FQNNGV. V was trimmed by 0 bases and J by 2 bases, leaving 23 bases between them. DNA for the CDR3: TGTGCCAGCAGCTTAGAGGCGGCTCTCTACCCTTTAATGCCCTACGAGCAGTACTTC. It specifies CASSLEAALYPLMPYEQYF.

The chain uses TRBV5-1 and TRBJ2-7; 7 bases are shared with TRBD1. This CDR3 region has 15 residues. The J segment lost 0 bases and the V segment lost 2 bases, leaving 5 bases of the junction unmatched. Germline lookup yields CDR1 SGHRS and CDR2 YFSETQ. CDR3 loop: CASSLGQGVSYEQYF. CDR3 nucleotides: TGCGCCAGCAGCTTAGGTCAGGGGGTCTCCTACGAGCAGTACTTC.

The chain uses TRBV24-1 and TRBJ2-1; 11 bases fit TRBD1. CDR3 size: 14 residues. Germline V gene lookup returns CDR1 KGHDR and CDR2 SFDVKD. With 9 bases clipped from V and 6 bases from J, the junction kept 6 bases outside the gene matches. The CDR3 nucleotides are TGTGCCACCTCGGGGGACAGGGGGTCCAATGAGCAGTTCTTC. This sequence encodes CATSGDRGSNEQFF.

V gene TRBV4-1 combines with J gene TRBJ1-4, with 8 bases matching TRBD1. With V trimmed by 1 base and J by 3 bases, 1 base remained unmatched. The CDR3 is 15 residues long. CDR1 and CDR2 from the germline V gene are MGHRA and YSYEKL. The CDR3 DNA reads as TGCGCCAGCAGCCAAGTGGACAGGGCTAATGAAAAACTGTTTTTT. Translating it yields CASSQVDRANEKLFF.

The chain carries TRBV5-4 and TRBJ1-2; D is possibly TRBD1 (6 bases). V gave up 3 bases and J gave up 4 bases, with 13 bases separating them. The germline V gene encodes CDR1 SGHNT and CDR2 YYREEE (reference sequence). This CDR3 contains 14 residues. The CDR3 DNA sequence: TGTGCCAGCAGCTCATTCCAGGGGACCTATGGCTACACCTTC. This encodes CASSSFQGTYGYTF. The whole variable domain, remainder taken from reference TRBV5-4 and TRBJ1-2, is ETGVTQSPTHLIKTRGQQVTLRCSSQSGHNTVSWYQQALGQGPQFIFQYYREEENGRGNFPPRFSGLQFPNYSSELNVNALELDDSALYLCASSSFQGTYGYTFGSGTRLTVV.

This sequence joins TRBV6-5 and TRBJ2-1; 8 bases are shared with TRBD1. The germline gives CDR1 MNHEY, CDR2 SVGAGI. The CDR3 length is 15 residues. Trimming took 6 bases from V and 6 from J; bases not matched to a gene: 10. CDR3 sequence (DNA): TGTGCCAGCAGACAACAGGGGGGAAGGGCCAATGAGCAGTTCTTC. It yields the protein CASRQQGGRANEQFF.

The chain joins TRBV5-4 to TRBJ2-5; maybe TRBD1 (6 bases). V was shortened by 6 bases and J by 1 base, with 13 bases between the two germline ends. Germline CDR1 and CDR2: SGHNT and YYREEE (reference sequence). CDR3 length: 14 amino acids. CDR3 nucleotide sequence: TGTGCCAGCAACAGTGGGGGCAGCCAAGAGACCCAGTACTTC. This encodes CASNSGGSQETQYF.

V usage is TRBV11-2 and J usage is TRBJ2-3; 14 bases map to TRBD2. The CDR3 extends over 16 amino acids. The J segment lost 3 bases and the V segment lost 4 bases, leaving 3 bases of the junction unmatched. The germline V gene encodes CDR1 SGHAT and CDR2 FQNNGV. CDR3 protein: CASSSGLAGVTDTQYF. In DNA, the CDR3 is TGTGCCAGCAGCTCGGGACTAGCGGGAGTAACAGATACGCAGTATTTT.

The rearrangement links TRBV5-1 to TRBJ1-1, with D maybe TRBD1 (5 bases). Trimming shortened V by 3 bases and J by 2 bases, and 11 bases separated the two germline ends. Germline values: CDR1 SGHRS, CDR2 YFSETQ. The CDR3 runs to 14 residues. CDR3 nucleotide sequence: TGCGCCAGCAGCTCAGGGAGACTCAACACTGAAGCTTTCTTT. Protein: CASSSGRLNTEAFF.

This chain links TRBV24-1 with TRBJ2-7; 8 bases map to TRBD1. In germline, CDR1 is KGHDR, CDR2 SFDVKD. This CDR3 is built from 13 residues. Trimming cost V 4 bases and J 3 bases; bases outside gene matches: 1. The chain's CDR3 is CATSDTGGYEQYF. For the CDR3, the DNA is TGTGCCACCAGTGACACAGGGGGCTACGAGCAGTACTTC.

This clone was seen once. This chain uses TRBV19 with TRBJ1-5; 10 nucleotides line up with TRBD1. Trimming cost V 3 bases and J 2 bases; bases outside gene matches: 1. The CDR3 loop spans 15 amino acids. CDR1 LNHDA and CDR2 SQIVND come from the germline V gene (reference sequence). CDR3 sequence reads: CASSIGTGGNQPQHF. The CDR3, as DNA: TGTGCCAGTAGTATCGGGACAGGGGGCAATCAGCCCCAGCATTTT.

CDR3 loop: CASSLGRGYYGYTF. The DNA of the CDR3 is TGCGCCAGCAGCTTGGGCAGGGGTTACTATGGCTACACCTTC. This chain connects TRBV5-1 to TRBJ1-2; TRBD1 might be the D (6 bases). The CDR3 covers 14 residues. Looked up from germline, CDR1 is SGHRS and CDR2 is YFSETQ. Between the trimmed V and J ends, which lost 0 bases and 3 bases, there was a span of 9 bases.

J is TRBJ2-4 and V is TRBV10-3; perhaps TRBD2 as D (6 bases). This CDR3 region has 12 residues. The ends were cut back, 5 bases at V and 8 bases at J, with 10 bases in the middle. The V gene's germline CDR1 is ENHRY and CDR2 SYGVKD. The CDR3 loop reads CAISMREDIQYF. CDR3 sequence (DNA): TGTGCCATCAGTATGAGGGAGGACATTCAGTACTTC.

The genes are TRBV11-2 and TRBJ1-3; D perhaps matches TRBD1 (5 bases). The germline V gene encodes CDR1 SGHAT and CDR2 FQNNGV. The CDR3 extends over 15 amino acids. V lost 5 bases, J lost 0 bases, and 11 bases lay in between. The CDR3 loop is CASSHRLNSGNTIYF. DNA of the CDR3: TGTGCCAGCAGCCACAGGTTGAACTCTGGAAACACCATATATTTT.

This rearrangement joins TRBV3-1 (or the pseudogene TRBV3-2) to TRBJ2-7, with 7 bases that match TRBD2. CDR1 is LGHDT, CDR2 YNNKEL, per germline (reference sequence). Losses at the gene ends were 0 bases for V and 0 bases for J; bases not matched to a gene: 5. The CDR3 has 16 residues. CDR3 bases: TGTGCCAGCAGCCAAGAAGGTCGCGGGAGCTCCTACGAGCAGTACTTC. Its protein product is CASSQEGRGSSYEQYF.

The V call is TRBV24-1, the J call TRBJ2-1; D is possibly TRBD1 (6 bases). Trimming left V 1 base short and J 6 bases short, with 12 bases between. CDR1 and CDR2 (germline): KGHDR, SFDVKD. The CDR3 extends over 15 amino acids. The DNA for the CDR3 is TGTGCCACCAGTGATTTAAGTCGGGACACCAATGAGCAGTTCTTC. This gives the protein CATSDLSRDTNEQFF.

This chain connects TRBV18 to TRBJ1-1, with D unclear. CDR3 length: 14 amino acids. In germline, CDR1 is KGHSH, CDR2 LQKENI. The V end was cut by 1 base, the J end by 3 bases, with 9 bases between. The CDR3, as DNA: TGTGCCAGCTCACCACAGGGTATGGACACTGAAGCTTTCTTT. It is translated as CASSPQGMDTEAFF.

V is TRBV7-9 and J is TRBJ2-1; 7 bases are a match to TRBD1. The CDR3 length is 12 residues. Germline trimming cut 11 bases from V and 0 bases from J; bases unmatched to any gene: 1. Germline V gene data show CDR1 as SEHNR and CDR2 as FQNEAQ (reference sequence). The CDR3 region has the DNA TGTGCCTACAGGGGCTCCTACAATGAGCAGTTCTTC. It codes for CAYRGSYNEQFF.

V gene TRBV3-1 (or the pseudogene TRBV3-2) combines with J gene TRBJ2-7, with unresolved D. The CDR3 sequence is 14 residues long. V was clipped by 3 bases and J by 2 bases, with 11 bases between them. Germline CDR1 reads LGHDT; CDR2 reads YNNKEL (reference sequence). Here the CDR3 reads CASSHVTVPYEQYF. CDR3 DNA: TGTGCCAGCAGCCATGTGACGGTCCCCTACGAGCAGTACTTC.